This is a list of T cell receptor beta chains from one sample in a study of T-cell memory formation after mild COVID-19. One entry per CDR3 protein, called by TCRdb with MiXCR from the 5' RACE reads. The repertoire holds approximately 230,000 distinct CDR3 sequences, approximately 16% seen once, with 3.5% to 4% in the top ten. The sample was PBMCs or a T cell subset sorted from them (not recorded which). These receptors came from a man aged 18 to 35 who had mild COVID-19 (a few samples of this study predate the infection). Cell type and time point are not known. Both conserved end residues are part of each CDR3. D genes are given only for firm matches. Clone size is given for some rows only: seen once, a few or many times, or a class if the clone is expanded.

size	V	D	J	length	DNA	CDR3
NA	TRBV7-8	NA	TRBJ1-5	16	TGTGCCAGCAGCCCGGACCCCCGGGGGCGAGATCAGCCCCAGCATTTT	CASSPDPRGRDQPQHF
NA	TRBV6-1	NA	TRBJ1-2	13	TGTGCCAGCAGTGAACAGGGGCTATATGGCTACACCTTC	CASSEQGLYGYTF
NA	TRBV4-1	NA	TRBJ2-3	13	TGCGCCAGCAGCCAAGATTTACCAGATACGCAGTATTTT	CASSQDLPDTQYF
NA	TRBV6-2/TRBV6-3	TRBD1	TRBJ2-1	14	TGTGCCAGCCTAGACAGGGCCGGCTACAATGAGCAGTTCTTC	CASLDRAGYNEQFF
few	TRBV24-1	NA	TRBJ1-5	17	TGTGCCACCAGTGAACAGGGAAGATTGGGGGGCAATCAGCCCCAGCATTTT	CATSEQGRLGGNQPQHF
many	TRBV6-6	NA	TRBJ1-5	13	TGTGCCAGCATTCCCGGGGGGGGGCAGCCCCAGCATTTT	CASIPGGGQPQHF
few	TRBV2	NA	TRBJ2-2	14	TGTGCCAGCAGGCGGAGGGCTCCCACCGGGGAGCTGTTTTTT	CASRRRAPTGELFF
many	TRBV7-3	TRBD1	TRBJ2-5	13	TGTGCCAGCAGCCCCGAGGGGGCTGAGACCCAGTACTTC	CASSPEGAETQYF
few	TRBV7-2	NA	TRBJ2-5	14	TGTGCCAGCAGCTTAGTTCGGAGCGGGGAGACCCAGTACTTC	CASSLVRSGETQYF
many	TRBV12-3/TRBV12-4	TRBD1	TRBJ2-5	14	TGTGCCAGCAGTCCACAGGGGGCGCGGGAGACCCAGTACTTC	CASSPQGARETQYF
NA	TRBV9	NA	TRBJ2-1	15	TGTGCCAGCAGCGAGGCACACTCAGGGGTCTATGAGCAGTTCTTC	CASSEAHSGVYEQFF
few	TRBV3-1	TRBD1	TRBJ1-1	17	TGTGCCAGCAGCCAAGGGGACAGGGGACACGGAGGGACTGAAGCTTTCTTT	CASSQGDRGHGGTEAFF
many	TRBV15	NA	TRBJ2-5	13	TGTGCCACCAGCAGAGGACAGAAAGAGACCCAGTACTTC	CATSRGQKETQYF
NA	TRBV13	NA	TRBJ2-3	14	TGTGCCAGCAGCCTCGGGGCTCTTCGGGATACGCAGTATTTT	CASSLGALRDTQYF
many	TRBV20-1	TRBD1	TRBJ1-6	14	TGCAGTGCTCCGACAGGGGGCATAAATTCACCCCTCCACTTT	CSAPTGGINSPLHF
few	TRBV4-1	NA	TRBJ1-1	16	TGCGCCAGCAGCGCGTCTCGAGGGCAGAGGAACACTGAAGCTTTCTTT	CASSASRGQRNTEAFF
NA	TRBV4-3	NA	TRBJ2-7	14	TGCGCCAGCAGCCAAGATTTCGGGATCCACGAGCAGTACTTC	CASSQDFGIHEQYF
NA	TRBV21-1	NA	TRBJ1-2	9	TGTGTCCAGAACTATGGCTACACCTTC	CVQNYGYTF
NA	TRBV6-2/TRBV6-3	NA	TRBJ2-5	14	TGTGCCAGCGTCACCGGTGGGGGTCAAGAGACCCAGTACTTC	CASVTGGGQETQYF
NA	TRBV5-1	TRBD1	TRBJ2-2	14	TGCGCCAGCAGAGGACAGGGTAACACCGGGGAGCTGTTTTTT	CASRGQGNTGELFF
NA	TRBV12-3/TRBV12-4	TRBD1	TRBJ1-2	14	TGTGCCAGCAGCGGAGACAGGGGCTTCTATGGCTACACCTTC	CASSGDRGFYGYTF
few	TRBV25-1	NA	TRBJ2-5	12	TGTGCCAGCAGAGGGGTGCTGGAGACCCAGTACTTC	CASRGVLETQYF
few	TRBV19	NA	TRBJ2-3	14	TGTGCCAGTAGTCTCCAGGTAACGACAGATACGCAGTATTTT	CASSLQVTTDTQYF
NA	TRBV29-1	NA	TRBJ1-2	11	TGCAGCGTTTTCAGGGCGGAGGGCTACACCTTC	CSVFRAEGYTF
NA	TRBV12-3/TRBV12-4	NA	TRBJ2-7	12	TGTGCCAGCAGTTTAAGCTTCGGCGAGCAGTACTTC	CASSLSFGEQYF
NA	TRBV10-3	NA	TRBJ1-5	15	TGTGCCATCAGTGAGTCCCCGCCCCCGGATCAGCCCCAGCATTTT	CAISESPPPDQPQHF
few	TRBV12-3/TRBV12-4	NA	TRBJ2-4	12	TGTGCCAGCAGGGTCGGAACGGGCATTCAGTACTTC	CASRVGTGIQYF
few	TRBV20-1	NA	TRBJ2-3	16	TGCAGTGCTTGGGGGGCCGGGCGGGCGCTCACAGATACGCAGTATTTT	CSAWGAGRALTDTQYF
few	TRBV20-1	TRBD1	TRBJ2-7	13	TGCAGTGCTCTCCGGGACAGGGTCGAGGAGCAGTACTTC	CSALRDRVEEQYF
NA	TRBV10-3	TRBD1	TRBJ1-1	14	TGTGCCATCAGTTCAGGGGGCGCGGGGACTGAAGCTTTCTTT	CAISSGGAGTEAFF
few	TRBV28	NA	TRBJ2-2	12	TGTGCCACCCCAGGGCGGACCGGGGAGCTGTTTTTT	CATPGRTGELFF